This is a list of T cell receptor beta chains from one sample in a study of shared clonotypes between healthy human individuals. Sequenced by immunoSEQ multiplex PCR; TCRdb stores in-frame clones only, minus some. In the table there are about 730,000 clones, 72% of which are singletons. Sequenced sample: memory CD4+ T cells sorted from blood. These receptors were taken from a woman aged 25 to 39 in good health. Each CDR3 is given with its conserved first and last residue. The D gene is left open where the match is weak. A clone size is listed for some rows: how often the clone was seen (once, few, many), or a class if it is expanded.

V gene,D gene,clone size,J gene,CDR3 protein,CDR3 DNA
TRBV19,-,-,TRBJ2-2,CASSIGTRNTGELFF,TGTGCCAGTAGTATAGGGACACGTAACACCGGGGAGCTGTTTTTT
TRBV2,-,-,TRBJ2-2,CASRLWSGELFF,TGTGCCAGCAGGCTCTGGTCCGGGGAGCTGTTTTTT
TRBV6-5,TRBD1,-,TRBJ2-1,CASRPDRVGEQFF,TGTGCCAGCAGACCAGACAGGGTGGGTGAGCAGTTCTTC
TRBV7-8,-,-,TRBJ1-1,CASSQKGIGLLMNTEAFF,TGTGCCAGCAGCCAGAAAGGAATTGGATTGCTAATGAACACTGAAGCTTTCTTT
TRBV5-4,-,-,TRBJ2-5,CASSEQETQYF,TGTGCCAGCAGCGAGCAAGAGACCCAGTACTTC
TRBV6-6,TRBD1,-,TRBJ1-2,CASTPRGQNGYTF,TGTGCCAGCACACCCAGGGGGCAGAATGGCTACACCTTC
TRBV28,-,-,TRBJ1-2,CASSLWAGGYGYTF,TGTGCCAGCAGTTTATGGGCAGGTGGCTATGGCTACACCTTC
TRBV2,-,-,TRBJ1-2,CASSVFSANYGYTF,TGTGCCAGCAGTGTTTTCTCAGCTAACTATGGCTACACCTTC
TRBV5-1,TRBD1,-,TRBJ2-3,CASTTRTGGGTDTQYF,TGCGCCAGCACCACGAGGACAGGGGGCGGCACAGATACGCAGTATTTT
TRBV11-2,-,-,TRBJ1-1,CASSSQGGNTEAFF,TGTGCCAGCAGCTCACAGGGTGGGAACACTGAAGCTTTCTTT
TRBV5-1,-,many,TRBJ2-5,CASSGQETQYF,TGCGCCAGCAGCGGGCAAGAGACCCAGTACTTC
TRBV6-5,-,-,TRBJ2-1,CASMNYNEQFF,TGTGCCAGCATGAACTACAATGAGCAGTTCTTC
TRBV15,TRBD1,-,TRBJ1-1,CATSGSDRGAEAFF,TGTGCCACCAGCGGTAGTGACAGGGGTGCTGAAGCTTTCTTT
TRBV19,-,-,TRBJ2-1,CASSIDPYSYNEQFF,TGTGCCAGTAGTATAGATCCCTACTCTTACAATGAGCAGTTCTTC
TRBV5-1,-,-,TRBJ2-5,CASSSRVVETQYF,TGCGCCAGCAGCTCGAGGGTGGTTGAGACCCAGTACTTC
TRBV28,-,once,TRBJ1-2,CASSWSDSSYGYTF,TGTGCCAGCAGTTGGTCAGACAGTTCCTATGGCTACACCTTC
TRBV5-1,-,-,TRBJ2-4,CASSFGQPKNIQYF,TGCGCCAGCAGCTTCGGACAGCCCAAAAACATTCAGTACTTC
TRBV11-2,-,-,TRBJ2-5,CASSLTRDETQYF,TGTGCCAGCAGCTTAACCAGGGATGAGACCCAGTACTTC
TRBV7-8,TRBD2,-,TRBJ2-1,CASSLPSLAGGFEQFF,TGTGCCAGCAGCTTACCAAGTCTAGCGGGAGGATTTGAGCAGTTCTTC
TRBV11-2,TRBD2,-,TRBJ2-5,CASSLDPGGRETQYF,TGTGCCAGCAGCTTAGATCCGGGCGGGAGAGAGACCCAGTACTTC
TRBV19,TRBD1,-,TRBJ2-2,CASSIEPWTGVGSTGELFF,TGTGCCAGTAGTATAGAACCCTGGACAGGGGTTGGAAGCACCGGGGAGCTGTTTTTT
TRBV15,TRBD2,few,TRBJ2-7,CATSAGRLTSGSRTYEQYF,TGTGCCACCAGCGCCGGAAGGTTGACTAGCGGGAGTAGAACCTACGAGCAGTACTTC
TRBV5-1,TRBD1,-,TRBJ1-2,CASSLNRGESGYTF,TGCGCCAGCAGCTTAAACAGGGGAGAAAGTGGCTACACCTTC
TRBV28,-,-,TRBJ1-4,CASSSGGIGEKLFF,TGTGCCAGCAGTTCCGGAGGCATTGGTGAAAAACTGTTTTTT
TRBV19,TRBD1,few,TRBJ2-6,CASTQGRGNSGANVLTF,TGTGCCAGTACCCAAGGCAGGGGGAACTCTGGGGCCAACGTCCTGACTTTC
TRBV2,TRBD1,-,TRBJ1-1,CASSPGARGPFF,TGTGCCAGCAGCCCCGGGGCCAGGGGGCCATTCTTT
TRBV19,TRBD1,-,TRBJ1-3,CARPTGAGNTIYF,TGTGCCAGACCGACAGGGGCTGGAAACACCATATATTTT
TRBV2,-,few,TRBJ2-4,CASSEAVGNRQVDKNIQYF,TGTGCCAGCAGTGAAGCTGTCGGCAACCGACAAGTTGACAAAAACATTCAGTACTTC
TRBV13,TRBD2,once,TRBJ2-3,CASSLGGGISTDTQYF,TGTGCCAGCAGCTTAGGCGGGGGGATTAGCACAGATACGCAGTATTTT
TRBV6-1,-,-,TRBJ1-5,CASSGDQPQHF,TGTGCCAGCAGTGGGGACCAGCCCCAGCATTTT
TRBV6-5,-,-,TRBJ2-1,CASSYSYGSYNEQFF,TGTGCCAGCAGTTACTCTTACGGCTCCTACAATGAGCAGTTCTTC
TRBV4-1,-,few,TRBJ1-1,CASSQDWARYTEAFF,TGCGCCAGCAGCCAAGATTGGGCTAGATACACTGAAGCTTTCTTT
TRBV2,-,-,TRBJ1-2,CASSDSDLNYGYTF,TGTGCCAGCAGTGATTCGGATTTGAACTATGGCTACACCTTC
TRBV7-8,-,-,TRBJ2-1,CASSLTAGTYNEQFF,TGTGCCAGCAGCTTAACCGCGGGGACCTACAATGAGCAGTTCTTC
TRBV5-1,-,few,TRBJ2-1,CASSFQDSYNEQFF,TGCGCCAGCAGCTTTCAGGATTCCTACAATGAGCAGTTCTTC
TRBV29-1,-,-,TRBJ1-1,CSVESPENTEAFF,TGCAGCGTTGAAAGCCCTGAGAACACTGAAGCTTTCTTT
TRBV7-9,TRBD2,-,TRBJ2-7,CASTLADSYEQYF,TGTGCCAGCACACTAGCGGATTCCTACGAGCAGTACTTC
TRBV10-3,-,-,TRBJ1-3,CAITAQVTSGNTIYF,TGTGCCATCACCGCCCAGGTAACCAGCGGAAACACCATATATTTT
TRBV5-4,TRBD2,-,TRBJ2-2,CAWGLAGTNTGELFF,TGTGCCTGGGGACTAGCGGGCACGAACACCGGGGAGCTGTTTTTT
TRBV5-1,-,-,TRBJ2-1,CASSTASGSYNEQFF,TGCGCCAGCAGCACGGCTTCTGGCTCCTACAATGAGCAGTTCTTC
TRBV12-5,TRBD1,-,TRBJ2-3,CASGLSSGQGTDTQYF,TGTGCTAGTGGTTTGTCTTCGGGACAGGGCACAGATACGCAGTATTTT
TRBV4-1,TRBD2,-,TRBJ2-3,CASSQAPLAGPYF,TGCGCCAGCAGCCAAGCCCCACTAGCGGGCCCGTATTTT
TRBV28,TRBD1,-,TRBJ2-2,CASSDRGPNTGELFF,TGTGCCAGCAGTGACAGGGGACCGAACACCGGGGAGCTGTTTTTT
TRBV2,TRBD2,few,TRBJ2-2,CASSLAVEGELFF,TGTGCCAGCTCTCTAGCGGTGGAGGGGGAGCTGTTTTTT
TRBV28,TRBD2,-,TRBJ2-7,CASSRLGLAGGPHEQYF,TGTGCCAGCAGTCGGCTGGGACTAGCGGGAGGGCCCCACGAGCAGTACTTC
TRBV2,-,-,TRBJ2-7,CASVETGFGEQYF,TGTGCCAGCGTCGAGACGGGATTTGGGGAGCAGTACTTC
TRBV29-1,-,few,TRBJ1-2,CSVDPAGAGYTF,TGCAGCGTTGACCCAGCCGGAGCTGGCTACACCTTC
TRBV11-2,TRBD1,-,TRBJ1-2,CASSSGYHLDRVDGYTF,TGTGCCAGCAGCTCAGGGTACCACCTGGACAGGGTAGATGGCTACACCTTC
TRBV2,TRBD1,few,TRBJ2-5,CASSARQGNRETQYF,TGTGCCAGCAGTGCGCGACAGGGTAATAGAGAGACCCAGTACTTC
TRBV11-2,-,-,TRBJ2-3,CASSDRTAGPDTQYF,TGTGCCAGCAGCGACAGGACGGCCGGCCCAGATACGCAGTATTTT
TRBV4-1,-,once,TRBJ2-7,CASSQLNGGPYEQYF,TGCGCCAGCAGCCAGCTCAATGGAGGACCCTACGAGCAGTACTTC
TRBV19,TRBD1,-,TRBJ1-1,CASSPNRDRVSTEAFF,TGTGCCAGTAGCCCAAACCGGGACAGGGTTTCCACTGAAGCTTTCTTT